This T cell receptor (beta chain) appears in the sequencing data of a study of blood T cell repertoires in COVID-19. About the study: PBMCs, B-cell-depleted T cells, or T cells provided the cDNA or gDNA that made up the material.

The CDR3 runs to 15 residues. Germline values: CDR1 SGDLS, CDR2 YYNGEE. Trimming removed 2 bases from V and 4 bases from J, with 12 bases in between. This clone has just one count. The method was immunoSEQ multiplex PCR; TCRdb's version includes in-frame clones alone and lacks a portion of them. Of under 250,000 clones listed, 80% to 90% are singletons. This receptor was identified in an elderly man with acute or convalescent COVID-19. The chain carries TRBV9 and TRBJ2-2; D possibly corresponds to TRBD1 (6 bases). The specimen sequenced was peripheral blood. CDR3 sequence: CASSVGRGGTGELFF. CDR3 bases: TGTGCCAGCAGCGTGGGCAGGGGCGGCACCGGGGAGCTGTTTTTT.